This TCR beta chain appears in the sequencing data of a study of T-cell memory formation after mild COVID-19. Across the whole study: TCR clusters were mostly confined to one donor each. Study-wide results and limits: Clones shrinking from day 15 to 85 showed even CD4/CD8 mixes; later expanders tilted CD4+. Within pre-infection memory, some responding clones were found, suggesting cross-reactive memory joined.

Each CDR3 protein gets one entry after TCRdb re-called the 5' RACE reads with MiXCR. The sample comprises about 62,000 distinct CDR3 sequences, roughly 10% of which are singletons, and about 1% rests with the top ten. Comment on this clonotype: The antigen remains unidentified.

The TCR was taken from a man younger than 35 who had mild COVID-19 (a few samples of this study predate the infection). Cell type and time point are not known. Sequences were obtained from PBMCs or a T cell subset sorted from them (not recorded which).

CDR3 residues: CASSLMRSYNEQFF. The CDR3 coding sequence is TGTGCCAGCAGCTTAATGAGATCCTACAATGAGCAGTTCTTC. The genes are TRBV7-2 and TRBJ2-1; D unclear. Germline CDR1 SGHTA, CDR2 FQGNSA. V dropped 2 bases and J dropped 1 base, with 6 bases sitting between them. The CDR3 has 14 residues.